These 22 T cell receptor beta chains originate from one sample sequenced in a study of a mutant IDH1 vaccine in newly diagnosed glioma. Described time point: week 47, end of study. All doses held 300 ug of mutant IDH1 20-mer peptide, with topical imiquimod. The repertoire was sequenced with immunoSEQ multiplex PCR; TCRdb's copy has only in-frame clones and lacks some. Of about 84,000 clones in the sample, over 75% were seen once. These receptors have no known antigen. Sequencing used PBMCs, obtained from a glioma patient whose treatment included an IDH1 peptide vaccine. The source is a man aged 40-50 years with glioma.

This chain links TRBV10-3 with TRBJ2-1; 7 nucleotides align to TRBD2. This CDR3 has 15 residues. CDR1 and CDR2 from the germline V gene are ENHRY and SYGVKD. V trimming: 2 bases; J trimming: 4 bases; junction bases outside the gene matches: 5. CDR3 DNA sequence: TGTGCCATCAGTGAGACTTGGGGGGGGTACAATGAGCAGTTCTTC. This encodes CAISETWGGYNEQFF.

The chain uses TRBV2 and TRBJ2-5; unclear D gene. V dropped 5 bases and J dropped 0 bases, with 1 base sitting between them. This CDR3 is 11 amino acids long. Germline V gene data show CDR1 as SNHLY and CDR2 as FYNNEI. CDR3 protein: CASSNQETQYF. The CDR3 DNA sequence: TGTGCCAGCAGTAACCAAGAGACCCAGTACTTC.

The CDR3 is CASTGYLSEQFF. In DNA, the CDR3 is TGTGCCAGTACAGGATATCTTTCTGAGCAGTTCTTC. This sequence joins TRBV28 and TRBJ2-1; D possibly corresponds to TRBD1 (5 bases). The CDR3 spans 12 residues. CDR1 and CDR2 from the germline V gene are MDHEN and SYDVKM. V gave up 9 bases and J gave up 9 bases, with 15 bases separating them.

CDR3 bases: TGTGCCAGCAGCCAAGGGGTCGTGACTAGCGGGATTTACGAGCAGTACTTC. This codes for CASSQGVVTSGIYEQYF. The chain recombines TRBV14 with TRBJ2-5; TRBD2 matches at 11 bases. TRBJ2-7 matches the DNA end more closely, so the J call is doubtful. Germline assignment: CDR1 SGHDN and CDR2 FVKESK. The CDR3 loop spans 17 amino acids.

V usage is TRBV5-1 and J usage is TRBJ2-1; TRBD1 matches at 7 bases. The V and J ends lost 3 bases and 10 bases, in that order; junction bases with no gene match: 7. In germline, CDR1 is SGHRS, CDR2 YFSETQ. CDR3 size: 13 residues. DNA of the CDR3: TGCGCCAGCAGCTCGGGACAGCTTCCGGAGCAGTTCTTC. Translation: CASSSGQLPEQFF.

This clone came up a few times. V is TRBV9 and J is TRBJ2-5; 9 bases fit TRBD1. CDR3 size: 14 residues. J was trimmed by 5 bases and V by 2 bases; bases with no gene match: 4. Germline-derived CDR1 and CDR2 are SGDLS and YYNGEE. In DNA, the CDR3 is TGTGCCAGCAGCGTTTCCGGGACAGGGGAGACCCAGTACTTC. Its protein product is CASSVSGTGETQYF.

The chain links TRBV6-4 to TRBJ2-1; D is tentatively TRBD1 or TRBD2 (5 bases each). Trimming left V 0 bases short and J 8 bases short, with 11 bases between. CDR1 is MRHNA, CDR2 SNTAGT, per germline. The CDR3 contains 14 residues. CDR3 bases: TGTGCCAGCAGTGACTCATTTCGGGGCTATGAGCAGTTCTTC. It specifies CASSDSFRGYEQFF.

The V call is TRBV25-1, the J call TRBJ1-2; no reliable D call. Germline lookup yields CDR1 MGHDK and CDR2 SYGVNS. Trimming stripped 5 bases from V and 3 bases from J, with 10 bases between. The CDR3 has 13 residues. CDR3 nucleotides: TGTGCCAGCAGTCCCCCCGGAGACTATGGCTACACCTTC. Translation: CASSPPGDYGYTF.

This clone has just one count. V gene TRBV2 combines with J gene TRBJ2-7; 12 bases fit TRBD2. Germline values: CDR1 SNHLY, CDR2 FYNNEI. CDR3 length: 14 residues. V shed 3 bases and J 4 bases; nucleotides not matched to a gene: 1. The CDR3 region has the DNA TGTGCCAGCAGTGACGGGACTAGCGGGTACGAGCAGTACTTC. Translation gives CASSDGTSGYEQYF.

The genes are TRBV19 and TRBJ2-7; 8 nucleotides align to TRBD2. The CDR3 spans 16 residues. CDR1 is LNHDA, CDR2 SQIVND, per germline (reference sequence). The junction had 8 bases not matched to a gene; V was cut back by 1 base and J by 3 bases. CDR3 coding DNA: TGTGCCAGTAGTATAGTGCTTAGGACTAGCCTCTACGAGCAGTACTTC. Protein: CASSIVLRTSLYEQYF.

The chain links TRBV5-5 to TRBJ1-2; tentative D call: TRBD1 (6 bases). This CDR3 spans 14 amino acids. V lost 3 bases and J 7 bases, leaving 16 bases between the germline ends. The germline gives CDR1 SGHKS, CDR2 YYEKEE (reference sequence). The DNA for the CDR3 is TGTGCCAGCAGCTCGGTAGAGGGGGTAGGTGGCTACACCTTC. It translates to CASSSVEGVGGYTF.

Only a few counts were recorded for this clone. The rearrangement joins TRBV15 to TRBJ1-1; no reliable D call. V dropped 0 bases and J dropped 0 bases, with 11 bases sitting between them. CDR3 length: 16 residues. Germline V gene sequence: CDR1 LNHNV, CDR2 YYDKDF (reference sequence). CDR3 region: CATSRDRTVLNTEAFF. DNA for the CDR3: TGTGCCACCAGCAGAGATCGTACAGTCCTGAACACTGAAGCTTTCTTT.

The chain recombines TRBV7-9 with TRBJ2-3; a possible D gene is TRBD2 (6 bases). The V gene lost 2 bases and the J gene lost 3 bases, with 6 bases spanning the gap. The CDR3 covers 13 residues. CDR1 is SEHNR and CDR2 is FQNEAQ in the germline V gene (reference sequence). In DNA form, the CDR3 reads TGTGCCAGCAGCTTACGGGAGACAGATACGCAGTATTTT. Its protein is CASSLRETDTQYF. The variable domain in full, with the rest retrieved from reference TRBV7-9 and TRBJ2-3, is DTGVSQNPRHKITKRGQNVTFRCDPISEHNRLYWYRQTLGQGPEFLTYFQNEAQLEKSRLLSDRFSAERPKGSFSTLEIQRTEQGDSAMYLCASSLRETDTQYFGPGTRLTVL.

This clone was seen more than once but under ten times. This rearrangement joins TRBV20-1 to TRBJ2-7; possible D gene TRBD2, 6 bases. CDR1 DFQATT and CDR2 SNEGSKA come from the germline V gene (reference sequence). The V end lost 3 bases, the J end lost 9 bases, and 9 bases lay between the germline ends. The CDR3 loop spans 10 amino acids. This CDR3 is CSASFSGQYF. CDR3 sequence (DNA): TGCAGTGCTAGTTTTAGCGGGCAGTACTTC.

This chain uses TRBV19 with TRBJ2-6; the D is unclear. V gave up 5 bases and J gave up 2 bases, with 4 bases separating them. CDR1 and CDR2 from the germline V gene are LNHDA and SQIVND (reference sequence). This CDR3 comprises 13 residues. CDR3 in DNA: TGTGCCAGTAGTGTGGCTGGGGCCAACGTCCTGACTTTC. Translation gives CASSVAGANVLTF. Based on the CDR3 plus reference TRBV19 and TRBJ2-6, the full variable domain is DGGITQSPKYLFRKEGQNVTLSCEQNLNHDAMYWYRQDPGQGLRLIYYSQIVNDFQKGDIAEGYSVSREKKESFPLTVTSAQKNPTAFYLCASSVAGANVLTFGAGSRLTVL.

This rearrangement joins TRBV2 to TRBJ1-5; D is possibly TRBD1 (6 bases). The V end lost 4 bases, the J end lost 6 bases, and 13 bases lay between the germline ends. The germline V gene encodes CDR1 SNHLY and CDR2 FYNNEI. The CDR3 totals 14 residues. The CDR3 nucleotides are TGTGCCAGCAGTGTTGGGGGGGCAAGTCAGCCCCAGCATTTT. Its protein is CASSVGGASQPQHF.

In this sample, this clone turned up many times. The V call is TRBV27, the J call TRBJ1-5, with a tentative D call TRBD1 (5 bases). This CDR3 region has 15 residues. Trimming removed 3 bases at V and 4 bases at J, with 13 bases between. Germline V gene data show CDR1 as MNHEY and CDR2 as SMNVEV (reference sequence). The CDR3 here is CASSLVWGLNQPQHF. The CDR3 nucleotides are TGTGCCAGCAGTTTGGTTTGGGGACTGAATCAGCCCCAGCATTTT.

The gene calls are TRBV4-3 and TRBJ2-5, with 10 bases identical to TRBD2. Per germline, CDR1 LGHNA and CDR2 YSLEER. This CDR3 has 15 residues. V lost 2 bases, J lost 2 bases, and 2 bases stayed unmatched. The CDR3 region has the DNA TGCGCCAGCAGCCAACTAGCGGGGGAGCAAGAGACCCAGTACTTC. Protein product: CASSQLAGEQETQYF.

The V gene is TRBV27, the J gene TRBJ2-7; possibly TRBD1 for D (5 bases). The CDR3 has 13 residues. Germline assignment: CDR1 MNHEY and CDR2 SMNVEV (reference sequence). V was trimmed by 9 bases and J by 3 bases, leaving 15 bases between them. The CDR3 sequence: CASSIGAGYEQYF. CDR3 bases: TGTGCCAGTTCCATAGGGGCAGGCTACGAGCAGTACTTC.

The V call is TRBV27, the J call TRBJ2-2; TRBD1 is a possible D gene (6 bases). The CDR3 consists of 13 residues. V lost 4 bases and J lost 5, with 8 bases in between. Germline loops: CDR1 MNHEY, CDR2 SMNVEV (reference sequence). The CDR3 DNA reads TGTGCCAGCAGTTGGACAGCGACCGGGGAGCTGTTTTTT. It specifies CASSWTATGELFF.

V is TRBV4-3 and J is TRBJ2-2; no clear D gene. Between the trimmed V and J ends, which lost 4 bases and 1 base, there was a span of 7 bases. The CDR3 runs 14 residues. Germline V lookup: CDR1 LGHNA, CDR2 YSLEER. The CDR3 DNA is TGCGCCAGCAGCCCCCGACAGAACACCGGGGAGCTGTTTTTT. It is translated as CASSPRQNTGELFF.

This rearrangement joins TRBV4-2 to TRBJ1-5; D remains ambiguous. Per germline, CDR1 LGHNA and CDR2 YNFKEQ. The CDR3 is 12 residues long. Trimming shortened V by 2 bases and J by 6 bases, and 5 bases separated the two germline ends. The CDR3 loop is CASSQWGQPQHF. The CDR3 nucleotides are TGTGCCAGCAGCCAATGGGGTCAGCCCCAGCATTTT.